This TCR beta chain was observed in a study of shared clonotypes between healthy human individuals (TCRdb year 2020). Regarding the research as a whole: A couple of women and a few men aged 18 to 49 years were included in the cohort. Different laboratories and diverse techniques were used to prepare libraries and sequence TCR repertoires, to increase sequencing depth and limit assay-specific biases. Each donor's leukapheresis produced roughly between roughly 0.9 and 9 billion PBMCs. To estimate repertoire size and how much clonotypes are shared between individuals, the study performed deep sequencing of blood TCR repertoires from a few healthy adults. For each donor, CD4 naive and CD4 memory were each run on three plates, CD8 naive on two plates, and CD8 memory on one plate.

Findings and caveats that apply to the study as a whole: Naive subsets generally had larger estimated clonotype richness than memory subsets did. Only blood was sampled, and tissue TCR repertoires likely differ from those in blood. The small number of donors limited the genetic and exposure-history diversity represented. Pairwise subsampling led to the expectation that sequencing depth would affect the degree of clonotype sharing among donors. Compared with non-shared clonotypes, the clonotypes found in all four sorted-subset donors had higher generation probabilities. Rarefaction of sorted-subset datasets indicated incomplete sequencing despite the large sequencing depth. Across a handful of donors, approximately 5% of naive CD4, roughly 3.4% of naive CD8, approximately 2.5% of memory CD4, and 0.4% of memory CD8 clonotypes were shared.

Using the deep immunoSEQ assay, multiplex PCR amplified TCR CDR3 regions from genomic DNA. Extracted genomic DNA from each cell subset was spread evenly across all wells of several immunoSEQ 96-well plates, with each plate serving as a replicate. For sorted subsets, each replicate PCR was loaded with about 0.2 ug genomic DNA, equivalent to 25,000 to 30,000 T cell genomes. Purified libraries were quantified with a Qubit 3.0 fluorometer, sized on a Bioanalyzer 2100, and re-quantified with the KAPA Library Quantification kit. Every immunoSEQ 96-well plate was sequenced on a dedicated single-read 150-cycle Illumina NextSeq 550 flow cell. Concerning the study's data processing: Because only junctional sequences without quality scores were contained in the immunoSEQ output, filtering matching that applied to full-length reads could not be performed. Sequences were annotated with PyIR, a Python wrapper for IgBLAST v1.9, using IMGT germline references to assign V/J genes and CDR3. Reads with weak V/J assignments (E-value above 1e-6), missing CDR3, stop codons, out-of-frame junctions, or ambiguous translated residues were removed. V3J clonotypes were defined by identical inferred V gene, J gene, and CDR3 amino acid sequence. Percentage overlap between repertoires was calculated by dividing the number of shared unique clonotypes by the size of the smaller repertoire. Three approaches were used to assess repertoire richness: RTK rarefaction, the Chao1 estimator, and Recon v2.1 estimates of unobserved clonotypes. For all TCRbeta clonotypes obtained by the gDNA method from a handful of donors, generation probabilities were computed with OLGA. Imported from immuneACCESS, the table was reduced by TCRdb to in-frame sequences with V and J called. These copies leave out some clones; in studies compared against another copy, an unresolved V gene accounts for under half, and the cause of the remainder is not known. Clone size and V and J calls were adopted from that table, with D and trimming inferred from the DNA. For this sample there are approximately 2.1 million clones; roughly 93% appear just once. The top ten constitute 0.39% of the sample.

Donors were healthy HIV-negative adults with no recently reported acute infections or vaccinations. Only Caucasian adults living in Nashville, Tennessee, USA were represented among the donors. CD4+ T cells were enriched by magnetic negative selection; naive cells were then positively selected on CD45RA, and the negative fraction formed the memory subset. Blood was obtained by leukapheresis, after which PBMCs were separated by Ficoll-Histopaque density gradient centrifugation and cryopreserved in liquid nitrogen vapor phase. Analytical flow cytometry was used to check the purity and quantity of every magnetically sorted T cell population. Genomic DNA was isolated from every sorted fraction and measured by UV absorbance on a Nanodrop 2000c. As concerns this clone: Its specific antigen is unknown. The record has no base qualities; no much larger clone is one base away. The same CDR3 is also encoded by other DNA sequences in this sample.

This sequence was found in a man younger than 35 in good health. Some clones in this sample may be carry-over from other donors' samples. Sequenced input: naive CD4+ T cells from PBMCs. The cell subset or site label, as the study defines it: CD45RA+ positively selected.

For the CDR3, the sequence is CASSISGNTIYF. The DNA reads as follows: TGTGCCAGTAGTATATCTGGAAACACCATATATTTT. This chain joins TRBV19 to TRBJ1-3; the D gene lacks a confident call. The CDR3 sequence holds 12 residues, the cysteine and phenylalanine included. Left in the record is the CDR3 DNA by itself, 36 bases read in frame from the first base. V loses 2 bases of germline sequence and J loses 1 base, and the interval between the two ends is 0 bases. As encoded in the germline V gene (reference sequence), CDR1 is LNHDA while CDR2 is SQIVND.